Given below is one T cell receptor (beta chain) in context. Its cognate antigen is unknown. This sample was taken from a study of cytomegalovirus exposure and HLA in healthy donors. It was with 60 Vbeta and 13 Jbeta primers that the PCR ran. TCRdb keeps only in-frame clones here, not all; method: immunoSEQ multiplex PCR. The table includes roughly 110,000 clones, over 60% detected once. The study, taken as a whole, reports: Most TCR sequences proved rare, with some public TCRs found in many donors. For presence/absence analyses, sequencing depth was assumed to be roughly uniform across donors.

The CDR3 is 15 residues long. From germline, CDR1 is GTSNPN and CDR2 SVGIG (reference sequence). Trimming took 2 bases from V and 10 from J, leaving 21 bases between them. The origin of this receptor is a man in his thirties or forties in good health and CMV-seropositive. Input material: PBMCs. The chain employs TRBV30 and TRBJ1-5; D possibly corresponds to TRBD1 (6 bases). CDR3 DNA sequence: TGTGCCTGGAGTCCCCTAGCAGGGGAGGGGTACCCCCAGCATTTT. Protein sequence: CAWSPLAGEGYPQHF.